Reported below is one T cell receptor (beta chain). Its antigen is currently unknown. Germline-derived CDR1 and CDR2 are SGHTA and FQGNSA. CDR3 length: 15 amino acids. Trimming pared 0 bases from V and 10 bases from J, leaving 13 bases between. Next came a second PCR, run for roughly 6 to 11 cycles, which used a sample-barcoded 5' primer along with a J-beta primer mix. TCRdb reanalysed the 5' RACE reads using MiXCR and keeps one entry per CDR3 protein. The table shows roughly 2 million distinct CDR3 sequences, with 49% occurring only once. The data were taken from a study of blood T cells in healthy people across ages. Regarding the study as a whole: What prevented conclusive comparison of naive and antigen-experienced cells was that PBMCs were unsorted. CMV infection status of these donors was not known. Per million T cells, TCR beta diversity dropped roughly linearly as age increased.

The chain recombines TRBV7-2 with TRBJ1-6; D may be TRBD1 (6 bases). This receptor was taken from a woman aged 40 to 55 in good health. The sequenced sample consisted of blood. The CDR3 DNA reads as TGTGCCAGCAGCTTAGCGGGGGGCCCGACGTCACCCCTCCACTTT. It yields the protein CASSLAGGPTSPLHF.